A selection of T cell receptor beta chains follows, all from one sample in a study of T-cell memory formation after mild COVID-19. One entry per CDR3 protein, called by TCRdb with MiXCR from the 5' RACE reads. Seen here are roughly 280,000 distinct CDR3 sequences, around 8% observed once, and the top ten hold about 20%. Sequenced input: PBMCs or a T cell subset sorted from them (not recorded which). The receptors were sampled from a man younger than 30 who had mild COVID-19 (a few samples of this study predate the infection). Cell type and time point are not known. Both conserved end residues are part of each CDR3. Fields, in order: clone size, V gene, D gene, J gene, CDR3 DNA, CDR3 protein. A D gene is named only where the DNA matches it firmly. Clone size is not always given. Where it is, it says once, few, many or a class for expanded clones.

few	TRBV5-1	-	TRBJ1-2	TGCGCCAGCAGCTTAGTAGAGAGAGACCCCTATGGCTACACCTTC	CASSLVERDPYGYTF
few	TRBV4-3	TRBD1	TRBJ2-2	TGCGCCAGCAGCTCCCCGGACAGGAAGCTGTTTTTT	CASSSPDRKLFF
-	TRBV6-6	-	TRBJ1-2	TGTGCCAGCACTGATCAGGGAGTTGGCTACACCTTC	CASTDQGVGYTF
many	TRBV12-3/TRBV12-4	-	TRBJ2-2	TGTGCCAGCAGTTTAGGCCCTTTTGGGCTAGCTGGGGAGCTGTTTTTT	CASSLGPFGLAGELFF
few	TRBV7-9	-	TRBJ2-1	TGTGCCAGCAGCCGGGGGGCACTCTCCCACTCCTACAATGAGCAGTTCTTC	CASSRGALSHSYNEQFF
-	TRBV6-5	-	TRBJ2-1	TGTGCCACAACTCCCGGGACGGTTTACAATGAGCAGTTCTTC	CATTPGTVYNEQFF
few	TRBV7-2	-	TRBJ2-7	TGTGCCAGCAGCTTCTGGGGGTACGAGCAGTACTTC	CASSFWGYEQYF
-	TRBV3-1	TRBD2	TRBJ2-3	TGTGCCAGCAGCCCGCCCTGGCACGGGGGGGACTTTGCAGATACGCAGTATTTT	CASSPPWHGGDFADTQYF
many	TRBV7-3	-	TRBJ1-1	TGTGCCAGCAGTCAGACGGGTTTTGGCACTGAAGCTTTCTTT	CASSQTGFGTEAFF
many	TRBV12-3/TRBV12-4	TRBD2	TRBJ2-1	TGTGCCAGCAGTTTAGCATCGAGACTAGCGGGGGGGCGGTGGAATGAGCAGTTCTTC	CASSLASRLAGGRWNEQFF
few	TRBV11-2	-	TRBJ1-2	TGTGCCAGCAGCTTGGACAGACAGTATGGCTACACCTTC	CASSLDRQYGYTF
-	TRBV29-1	-	TRBJ1-3	TGCAGCGTTGAAGACGAGGGGGGCTCTGGAAACACCATATATTTT	CSVEDEGGSGNTIYF
many	TRBV3-1	-	TRBJ2-3	TGTGCCAGCGGAAACCTGGGAGATACGCAGTATTTT	CASGNLGDTQYF
few	TRBV6-6	-	TRBJ1-2	TGTGCCAGCCGCCCAGTAGATGGCTACACCTTC	CASRPVDGYTF
many	TRBV6-2/TRBV6-3	-	TRBJ2-7	TGTGCCAGCAGTTACTCCGGCAACGCCTACGAGCAGTACTTC	CASSYSGNAYEQYF
few	TRBV10-3	-	TRBJ2-2	TGTGCCATCAGTGAGTCGGGGCCGAACACCGGGGAGCTGTTTTTT	CAISESGPNTGELFF
-	TRBV27	TRBD1	TRBJ1-5	TGTGCCAGCAGACCGGACAGGGAATTAAATCAGCCCCAGCATTTT	CASRPDRELNQPQHF
once	TRBV6-6	-	TRBJ2-3	TGTGCCAGCAGCCGGCAGGACCACACAGATACGCAGTATTTT	CASSRQDHTDTQYF
-	TRBV7-6	-	TRBJ2-5	TGTGCCAGCAGCTTAGCGGGGGACTCCCCTGGGACCCAGTACTTC	CASSLAGDSPGTQYF
few	TRBV10-3	-	TRBJ1-2	TGTGCCATCAGTGGTCAGGGGTACTTGTATGGCTACACCTTC	CAISGQGYLYGYTF
few	TRBV12-3/TRBV12-4	TRBD1	TRBJ1-5	TGTGCCAGCAGTTTAGCGACAGGGGGCCATCAGCAGCCCCAGCATTTT	CASSLATGGHQQPQHF
-	TRBV5-1	-	TRBJ1-2	TGCGCCAGCAGCGGGGTTTCGGGGGGCGATGGCGGCTACACCTTC	CASSGVSGGDGGYTF
-	TRBV30	-	TRBJ1-1	TGTACGGGGGGGAATCGTATTGAAGCTTTCTTT	CTGGNRIEAFF
few	TRBV7-2	TRBD2	TRBJ2-5	TGTGCCAGCAGCCCAGGAGCGGGGCAGACCCAGTACTTC	CASSPGAGQTQYF
many	TRBV18	TRBD1	TRBJ1-1	TGTGCCAGCTCACCCCCGGGACAGCAAAACACTGAAGCTTTCTTT	CASSPPGQQNTEAFF
-	TRBV2	TRBD1	TRBJ2-5	TGTGCCAGCAGTGAAGCGGGACAGACCCAAGAGACCCAGTACTTC	CASSEAGQTQETQYF
-	TRBV5-1	-	TRBJ2-6	TGCGCCAGCAACCCGTCGACCTCTGGGGCCAACGTCCTGACTTTC	CASNPSTSGANVLTF
few	TRBV11-2	-	TRBJ2-7	TGTGCCAGCAGCTTAGGCCTCGGGGACGAGCAGTACTTC	CASSLGLGDEQYF
few	TRBV7-9	-	TRBJ2-5	TGTGCCAGCAGCCTCCTCGGGCTAGAAGAGACCCAGTACTTC	CASSLLGLEETQYF
many	TRBV4-1	-	TRBJ1-4	TGCGCCAGCAGCCAAGATCCCCAGGGCCTGTTTTTT	CASSQDPQGLFF
many	TRBV5-1	-	TRBJ1-2	TGCGCCAGCAGCTTGGTGGCCAAGGGGTTGTCGGGCTACACCTTC	CASSLVAKGLSGYTF
-	TRBV5-1	-	TRBJ1-5	TGCGCCAGCAGCTTACACAGCGATAGCAATCAGCCCCAGCATTTT	CASSLHSDSNQPQHF
few	TRBV7-9	-	TRBJ1-1	TGTGCCAGCAGCTTAGTGAAGGTCACCGAAGCTTTCTTT	CASSLVKVTEAFF
-	TRBV29-1	-	TRBJ2-3	TGCAGCGTTGAAGAAGGAGTCAAGGATACGCAGTATTTT	CSVEEGVKDTQYF
once	TRBV7-2	-	TRBJ1-2	TGTGCCAGAAGCTTGGGACAAAACTATGGCTACACCTTC	CARSLGQNYGYTF
few	TRBV4-1	-	TRBJ1-3	TGCGCCAGCAGCCTCTATCCGGACGGAAACTCTGGAAACACCATATATTTT	CASSLYPDGNSGNTIYF
-	TRBV12-3/TRBV12-4	-	TRBJ2-5	TGTGCCAGCAGTCCGACCCGGAGAGGGTCTATGGAGACCCAGTACTTC	CASSPTRRGSMETQYF
many	TRBV7-9	-	TRBJ2-1	TGTGCCAGCGAAGGATACTACAATGAGCAGTTCTTC	CASEGYYNEQFF
-	TRBV18	-	TRBJ1-2	TGTGCCAGCTCACCAAACGGGGGGCTCGGCTATGGCTACACCTTC	CASSPNGGLGYGYTF
many	TRBV5-1	-	TRBJ2-1	TGCGCCAGCAGCTTGGAGGTATTGACGGCCAATGAGCAGTTCTTC	CASSLEVLTANEQFF
many	TRBV12-3/TRBV12-4	-	TRBJ2-1	TGTGCCAGCAGTTTAAATCCCAACTTCAATGAGCAGTTCTTC	CASSLNPNFNEQFF
-	TRBV9	TRBD2	TRBJ2-2	TGTGCCAGCAGCGAGGGACTAGCGGGGGACGACACCGGGGAGCTGTTTTTT	CASSEGLAGDDTGELFF
-	TRBV7-7	-	TRBJ1-5	TGTGCTAGCAGCTTATTGGGGAAAAGAGAGCCCCAGCATTTT	CASSLLGKREPQHF
few	TRBV6-5	TRBD1	TRBJ1-2	TGTGCCAGCAGTATAACACGGACAGGGCAGATCTTC	CASSITRTGQIF
-	TRBV29-1	-	TRBJ2-1	TGCAGCGTTGAGGCGGGGGCCTCGGGGAGCTACAATGAGCAGTTCTTC	CSVEAGASGSYNEQFF
many	TRBV11-2	TRBD2	TRBJ2-7	TGTGCCAGCAGCTTGAACCCTAGCGGGGGGGCCGGTGAGCAGTACTTC	CASSLNPSGGAGEQYF
many	TRBV29-1	-	TRBJ2-1	TGCAGCGTTGCCGATGAGCAGTTCTTC	CSVADEQFF
-	TRBV6-1	TRBD1	TRBJ2-7	TGTGCCAGCAGAGGGACAGGAGGGACGGGGCAGTACTTC	CASRGTGGTGQYF